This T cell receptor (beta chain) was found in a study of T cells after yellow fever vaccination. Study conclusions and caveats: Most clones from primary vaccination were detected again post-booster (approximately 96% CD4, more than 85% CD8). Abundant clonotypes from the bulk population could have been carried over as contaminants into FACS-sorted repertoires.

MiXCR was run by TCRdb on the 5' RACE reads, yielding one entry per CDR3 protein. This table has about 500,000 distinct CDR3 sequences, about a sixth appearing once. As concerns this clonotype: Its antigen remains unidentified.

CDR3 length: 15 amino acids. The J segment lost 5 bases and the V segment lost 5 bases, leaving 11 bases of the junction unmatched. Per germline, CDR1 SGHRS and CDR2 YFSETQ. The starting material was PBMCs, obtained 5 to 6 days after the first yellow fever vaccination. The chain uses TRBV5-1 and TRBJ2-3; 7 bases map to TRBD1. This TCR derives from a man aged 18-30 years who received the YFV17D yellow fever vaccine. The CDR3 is CASSPTQGSGDTQYF. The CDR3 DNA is TGCGCCAGCAGTCCCACACAGGGGAGTGGAGATACGCAGTATTTT.